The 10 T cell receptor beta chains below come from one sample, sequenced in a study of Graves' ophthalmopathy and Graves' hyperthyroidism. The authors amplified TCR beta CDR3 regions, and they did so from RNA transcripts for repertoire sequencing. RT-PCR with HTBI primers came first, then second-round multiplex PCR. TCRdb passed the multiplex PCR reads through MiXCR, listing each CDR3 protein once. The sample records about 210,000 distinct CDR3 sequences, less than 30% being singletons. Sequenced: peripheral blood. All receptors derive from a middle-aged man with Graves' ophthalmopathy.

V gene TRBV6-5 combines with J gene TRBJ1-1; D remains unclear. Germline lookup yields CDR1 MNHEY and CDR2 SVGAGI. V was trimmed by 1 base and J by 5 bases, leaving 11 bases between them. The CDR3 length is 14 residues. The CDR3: CASSYLGSGTEAFF. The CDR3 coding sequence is TGTGCCAGCAGTTACTTGGGTTCTGGAACTGAAGCTTTCTTT.

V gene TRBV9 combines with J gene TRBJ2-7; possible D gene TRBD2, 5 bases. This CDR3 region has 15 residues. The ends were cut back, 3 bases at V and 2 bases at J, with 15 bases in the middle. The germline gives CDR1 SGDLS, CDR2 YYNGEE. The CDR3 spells CASSGVGRETYEQYF. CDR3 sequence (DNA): TGTGCCAGCAGCGGAGTGGGGAGAGAAACCTACGAGCAGTACTTC.

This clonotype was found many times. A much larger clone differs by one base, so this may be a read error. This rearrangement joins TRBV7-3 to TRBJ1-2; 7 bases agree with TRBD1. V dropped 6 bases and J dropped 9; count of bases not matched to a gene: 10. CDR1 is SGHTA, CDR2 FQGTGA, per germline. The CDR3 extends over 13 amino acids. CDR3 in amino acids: CASSETGSYSYTF. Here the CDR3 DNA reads TGTGCCAGCAGTGAGACAGGGTCTTATAGCTACACCTTC. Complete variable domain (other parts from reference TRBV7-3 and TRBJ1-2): GAGVSQTPSNKVTEKGKYVELRCDPISGHTALYWYRQSLGQGPEFLIYFQGTGAADDSGLPNDRFFAVRPEGSVSTLKIQRTERGDSAVYLCASSETGSYSYTFGSGTRLTVV.

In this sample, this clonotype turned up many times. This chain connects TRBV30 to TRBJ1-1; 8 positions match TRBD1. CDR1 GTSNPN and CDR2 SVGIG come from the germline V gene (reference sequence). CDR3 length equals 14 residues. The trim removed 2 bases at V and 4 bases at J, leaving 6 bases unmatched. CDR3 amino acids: CAWSQTGGATEAFF. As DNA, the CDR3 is TGTGCCTGGAGTCAAACAGGGGGGGCCACTGAAGCTTTCTTT. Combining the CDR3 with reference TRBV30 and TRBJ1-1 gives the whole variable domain SQTIHQWPATLVQPVGSPLSLECTVEGTSNPNLYWYRQAAGRGLQLLFYSVGIGQISSEVPQNLSASRPQDRQFILSSKKLLLSDSGFYLCAWSQTGGATEAFFGQGTRLTVV.

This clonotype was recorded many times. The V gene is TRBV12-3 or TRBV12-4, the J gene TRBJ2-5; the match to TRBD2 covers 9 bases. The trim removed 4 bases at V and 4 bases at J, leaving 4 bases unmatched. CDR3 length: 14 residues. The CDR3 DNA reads TGTGCCAGCAGTTCTAGCGGGAAGGGAGAGACCCAGTACTTC. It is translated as CASSSSGKGETQYF.

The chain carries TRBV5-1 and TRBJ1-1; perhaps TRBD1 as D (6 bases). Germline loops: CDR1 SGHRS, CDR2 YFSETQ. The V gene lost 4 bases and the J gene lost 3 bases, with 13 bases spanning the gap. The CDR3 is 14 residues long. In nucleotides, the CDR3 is TGCGCCAGCAGCATACAACAGGGAGACACTGAAGCTTTCTTT. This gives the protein CASSIQQGDTEAFF. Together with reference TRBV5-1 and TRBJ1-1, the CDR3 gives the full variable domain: KAGVTQTPRYLIKTRGQQVTLSCSPISGHRSVSWYQQTPGQGLQFLFEYFSETQRNKGNFPGRFSGRQFSNSRSEMNVSTLELGDSALYLCASSIQQGDTEAFFGQGTRLTVV.

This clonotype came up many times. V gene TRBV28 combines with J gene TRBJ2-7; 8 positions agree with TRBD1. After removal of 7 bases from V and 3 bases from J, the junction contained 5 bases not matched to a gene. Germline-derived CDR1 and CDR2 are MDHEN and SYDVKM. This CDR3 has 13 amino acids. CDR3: CASTFDRGYEQYF. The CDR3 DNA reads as TGTGCCAGCACCTTCGACAGGGGCTACGAGCAGTACTTC.

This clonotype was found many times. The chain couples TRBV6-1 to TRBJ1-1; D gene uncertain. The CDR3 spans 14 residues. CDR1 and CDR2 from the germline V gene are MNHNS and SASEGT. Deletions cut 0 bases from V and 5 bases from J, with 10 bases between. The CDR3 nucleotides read TGTGCCAGCAGTGAAGCGCCGGGTTTGACTGAAGCTTTCTTT. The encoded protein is CASSEAPGLTEAFF.

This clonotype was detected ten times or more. CDR3 in amino acids: CASSFSGIPFF. As DNA, the CDR3 is TGTGCCAGCAGCTTTTCGGGTATTCCTTTCTTT. The chain is built from TRBV7-9 and TRBJ1-1; no reliable D call. Looked up from germline, CDR1 is SEHNR and CDR2 is FQNEAQ (reference sequence). V lost 3 bases to trimming and J lost 12 bases, with 11 bases between them. The CDR3 has 11 amino acids. The full variable domain, completed using reference TRBV7-9 and TRBJ1-1, is DTGVSQNPRHKITKRGQNVTFRCDPISEHNRLYWYRQTLGQGPEFLTYFQNEAQLEKSRLLSDRFSAERPKGSFSTLEIQRTEQGDSAMYLCASSFSGIPFFGQGTRLTVV.

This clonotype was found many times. Here the CDR3 reads CASRTIDSIYGYTF. The CDR3 DNA sequence: TGTGCCAGCAGGACTATCGACAGCATCTATGGCTACACCTTC. The chain employs TRBV6-5 and TRBJ1-2; tentatively, D is TRBD1 (5 bases). The CDR3 has 14 residues. Trimming stripped 6 bases from V and 4 bases from J, with 15 bases between. CDR1 and CDR2 (germline): MNHEY, SVGAGI.